A single sample is the source of the 21 T cell receptor beta chains below, sequenced in a study of blood T cells in healthy people across ages. A second 7 to 11 cycle PCR used barcoded and J-beta primers. TCRdb called the 5' RACE reads again in MiXCR, with one record for every CDR3 protein. The sample carries fewer than 1.5 million distinct CDR3 sequences, around 42% recorded once. The material sequenced was blood. Receptors were obtained from a woman between 18 and 29 years old in good health.

This clonotype turned up a few times. The genes are TRBV29-1 and TRBJ2-1; the D is unclear. CDR3 length: 12 amino acids. CDR1 and CDR2 (germline): SQVTM, ANQGSEA. Trimming took 6 bases from V and 6 from J, leaving 12 bases between them. CDR3 nucleotide sequence: TGCAGCGTCGGTGCTGGGGTCAATGAGCAGTTCTTC. Its protein product is CSVGAGVNEQFF.

The V and J genes are TRBV20-1 and TRBJ2-3; D is uncertain. Germline assignment: CDR1 DFQATT and CDR2 SNEGSKA (reference sequence). Trimming removed 3 bases from V and 0 bases from J, with 10 bases in between. This CDR3 region has 14 residues. DNA of the CDR3: TGCAGTGCTAGTGTGGCTTCTAGCACAGATACGCAGTATTTT. This encodes CSASVASSTDTQYF.

This clonotype was picked up a small number of times. This sequence joins TRBV5-5 and TRBJ1-4; 7 positions match TRBD1. Germline values: CDR1 SGHKS, CDR2 YYEKEE (reference sequence). The CDR3 runs 16 residues. The ends lost 4 bases at V and 6 bases at J; junction bases unmatched: 12. This chain's CDR3 is CASSLNRQGRYEKLFF. The CDR3 DNA sequence: TGTGCCAGCAGCCTCAATCGACAGGGTCGGTATGAAAAACTGTTTTTT.

V is TRBV20-1 and J is TRBJ2-3; D is uncertain. There are 16 residues in the CDR3. Trimming removed 5 bases from V and 0 bases from J, with 18 bases in between. Per germline, CDR1 DFQATT and CDR2 SNEGSKA (reference sequence). CDR3 sequence (DNA): TGCAGTGCTGCGCGTGGAGAGTCTTCTAGCACAGATACGCAGTATTTT. Translated: CSAARGESSSTDTQYF.

V is TRBV20-1 and J is TRBJ2-7; the D gene is possibly TRBD1 (6 bases). V gave up 4 bases and J gave up 5 bases, with 18 bases separating them. From germline, CDR1 is DFQATT and CDR2 SNEGSKA (reference sequence). This CDR3 has 14 amino acids. This CDR3 reads CSATRDIRNHEQYF. The DNA of the CDR3 is TGCAGTGCTACCCGGGACATTAGGAACCACGAGCAGTACTTC.

This chain links TRBV6-2 or TRBV6-3 with TRBJ2-1; no reliable D call. The CDR3 is 13 residues long. V was shortened by 6 bases and J by 3 bases, with 9 bases between the two germline ends. CDR1 and CDR2 (germline): MNHEY, SVGEGT. CDR3 nucleotides: TGTGCCAGCAGCCGCGACATCTACAATGAGCAGTTCTTC. Amino acid sequence: CASSRDIYNEQFF.

The J gene is TRBJ1-1, the V gene TRBV5-1; TRBD1 might be the D (5 bases). There are 15 residues in the CDR3. Between the trimmed V and J ends, which lost 1 base and 3 bases, there was a span of 13 bases. CDR1 is SGHRS, CDR2 YFSETQ, per germline. In DNA form, the CDR3 reads TGCGCCAGCAGCTTGTATGTTTTAGGGGACACTGAAGCTTTCTTT. It yields the protein CASSLYVLGDTEAFF.

The chain uses TRBV20-1 and TRBJ2-6, with D unresolved. The CDR3 runs 11 residues. The V gene's germline CDR1 is DFQATT and CDR2 SNEGSKA (reference sequence). The CDR3 region has the DNA TGCAGGGCCTCTGGGGCCAACGTCCTGACTTTC. Amino acid sequence: CRASGANVLTF.

This clonotype was seen ten or more times. The rearrangement joins TRBV20-1 to TRBJ1-2; 8 positions match TRBD1. The V gene end was trimmed by 6 bases and the J gene end by 4 bases; junction bases not matched to a gene: 7. The CDR3 extends over 13 amino acids. CDR1 and CDR2 from the germline V gene are DFQATT and SNEGSKA (reference sequence). The CDR3 nucleotides are TGCAGTGCGCGGACAGGGCCCCTCTATGGCTACACCTTC. It is translated as CSARTGPLYGYTF.

Worth noting for this clonotype: Given the absence of the conserved phenylalanine or tryptophan at the CDR3 end, a read error is likely. CDR3 sequence reads: CSAKTGGGGYTL. The CDR3 DNA follows: TGCAGTGCCAAGACAGGGGGCGGGGGCTACACCTTG. The chain joins TRBV20-1 to TRBJ1-2, with 10 bases fitting TRBD1. CDR3 length equals 12 residues. V lost 6 bases to trimming and J lost 8 bases; unmatched junction nucleotides: 6. Per the germline V gene, CDR1 is DFQATT and CDR2 is SNEGSKA (reference sequence).

J is TRBJ2-3 and V is TRBV28, with D possibly TRBD1 on 6 matching bases. The length of the CDR3 is 12 residues. V was clipped by 8 bases and J by 2 bases, with 8 bases between them. CDR1 is MDHEN, CDR2 SYDVKM, per germline. CDR3 residues: CASGGFTDTQYF. In DNA, the CDR3 is TGTGCCAGCGGGGGCTTCACAGATACGCAGTATTTT.

This clonotype was recorded a few times. DNA for the CDR3: TGTGCCAGCCAACTAGCGGGGGGGTACAATGAGCAGTTCTTC. Its translation is CASQLAGGYNEQFF. The V and J genes are TRBV7-2 and TRBJ2-1, with 13 bases identical to TRBD2. CDR3 length equals 14 residues. Germline CDR1 reads SGHTA; CDR2 reads FQGNSA. V lost 8 bases, J lost 4 bases, and 2 bases stayed unmatched. The whole variable domain, remainder taken from reference TRBV7-2 and TRBJ2-1, is GAGVSQSPSNKVTEKGKDVELRCDPISGHTALYWYRQSLGQGLEFLIYFQGNSAPDKSGLPSDRFSAERTGGSVSTLTIQRTQQEDSAVYLCASQLAGGYNEQFFGPGTRLTVL.

This clonotype was picked up a small number of times. The chain uses TRBV7-6 and TRBJ2-1; D possibly corresponds to TRBD2 (6 bases). The length of the CDR3 is 15 residues. Germline CDR1 is SGHVS and CDR2 is FNYEAQ. Trimming left V 5 bases short and J 4 bases short, with 15 bases between. The CDR3 here is CASSEEGGWYNEQFF. CDR3 coding DNA: TGTGCCAGCAGCGAGGAGGGTGGATGGTACAATGAGCAGTTCTTC. Variable domain in full (rest from reference TRBV7-6 and TRBJ2-1): GAGVSQSPRYKVTKRGQDVALRCDPISGHVSLYWYRQALGQGPEFLTYFNYEAQQDKSGLPNDRFSAERPEGSISTLTIQRTEQRDSAMYRCASSEEGGWYNEQFFGPGTRLTVL.

V usage is TRBV2 and J usage is TRBJ2-7, with 13 bases aligning to TRBD2. This CDR3 spans 16 amino acids. Trimming took 3 bases from V and 4 from J; bases not matched to a gene: 6. Germline V gene lookup returns CDR1 SNHLY and CDR2 FYNNEI. CDR3 in amino acids: CASSDWTSGSKYEQYF. CDR3 nucleotide sequence: TGTGCCAGCAGTGATTGGACTAGCGGGAGTAAGTACGAGCAGTACTTC.

V gene TRBV11-2 combines with J gene TRBJ2-4; 7 nucleotides agree with TRBD2. Trimming cost V 1 base and J 3 bases; bases outside gene matches: 6. The CDR3 sequence is 16 residues long. From germline, CDR1 is SGHAT and CDR2 FQNNGV. The CDR3 region is CASSLVGGRGKNIQYF. CDR3 sequence (DNA): TGTGCCAGCAGCTTAGTTGGAGGGAGGGGCAAAAACATTCAGTACTTC.

This chain joins TRBV7-9 and TRBJ2-5; the D is unclear. CDR1 is SEHNR and CDR2 is FQNEAQ in the germline V gene (reference sequence). V was pared by 5 bases and J by 0 bases, with 13 bases between. CDR3 length: 15 residues. CDR3 residues: CASSPKETYQETQYF. The CDR3 DNA follows: TGTGCCAGCAGCCCTAAGGAAACGTACCAAGAGACCCAGTACTTC.

This clonotype was seen only a few times. The chain combines TRBV11-2 with TRBJ2-4, with 11 positions matching TRBD2. V dropped 1 base and J dropped 0; count of bases not matched to a gene: 11. Looked up from germline, CDR1 is SGHAT and CDR2 is FQNNGV. There are 20 residues in the CDR3. CDR3 residues: CASSLVGLAGSAKAKNIQYF. The CDR3 DNA follows: TGTGCCAGCAGCTTAGTTGGACTAGCGGGTTCGGCGAAAGCCAAAAACATTCAGTACTTC.

This chain connects TRBV21-1 to TRBJ2-7. TRBV21-1 is shown as a pseudogene. CDR3 length: 13 amino acids. CDR3 coding DNA: TGTGCCAGCAGCAAATTCGGATCCTACGAGCAGTACTTC. Its protein product is CASSKFGSYEQYF.

This chain links TRBV5-1 with TRBJ2-7, with D maybe TRBD1 (5 bases). The DNA end is a closer match to TRBJ2-5, so the J assignment may be wrong. The CDR3 consists of 16 residues. The germline gives CDR1 SGHRS, CDR2 YFSETQ. CDR3 in amino acids: CASSFSTAGPQETQYF. The CDR3 DNA follows: TGCGCCAGCAGCTTTTCGACAGCTGGGCCCCAAGAGACCCAGTACTTC.

The genes are TRBV6-2 or TRBV6-3 and TRBJ2-1, with 7 bases identical to TRBD2. Germline values: CDR1 MNHEY, CDR2 SVGEGT. The CDR3 has 14 amino acids. V lost 7 bases to trimming and J lost 2 bases; unmatched junction nucleotides: 5. This CDR3 reads CASTTAGAYNEQFF. CDR3 nucleotides: TGTGCCAGCACCACGGCGGGGGCCTACAATGAGCAGTTCTTC.

The chain is built from TRBV29-1 and TRBJ2-1, with D possibly TRBD2 on 6 matching bases. The CDR3 has 14 amino acids. From germline, CDR1 is SQVTM and CDR2 ANQGSEA. V dropped 7 bases and J dropped 13 bases, with 26 bases sitting between them. The DNA of the CDR3 is TGCAGCGGTGCCCTAGGAGCGGGTGTAGAGACCCAGTTCTTC. It specifies CSGALGAGVETQFF.